The clone carrying this T cell receptor beta chain was picked up many times. The CDR3 has 14 residues. The V end was cut by 1 base, the J end by 3 bases, with 9 bases between. Germline V CDR1 and CDR2: KGHSH, LQKENI. The sample is drawn from a study of early T cells in non-severe SARS-CoV-2 infection. TCRdb reprocessed the 5' RACE reads via MiXCR and lists one record per CDR3 protein. The sample yields 20,000 to 25,000 distinct CDR3 sequences, about 4.5% seen once. This receptor was obtained from an adult who was a healthcare worker with PCR-confirmed SARS-CoV-2 infection or an uninfected control (not recorded which). Sequencing was performed on whole blood. The chain combines TRBV18 with TRBJ1-1; D remains unclear. The CDR3 loop reads CASSPRGQDTEAFF. CDR3 in DNA: TGTGCCAGCTCACCACGAGGCCAGGACACTGAAGCTTTCTTT.